These 24 T cell receptor beta chains came from one sample sequenced in a study of blood T cell repertoires in COVID-19. This table comes from immunoSEQ multiplex PCR, and its TCRdb copy is limited to in-frame clones, with some not included. The sample consists of a few hundred thousand clones, about 83% of them appearing once. The sample consisted of peripheral blood. Receptors were obtained from a man older than 75 with acute or convalescent COVID-19.

V is TRBV7-3 and J is TRBJ2-1; 9 bases are a match to TRBD2. With V trimmed by 5 bases and J by 7 bases, 9 bases remained unmatched. Per germline, CDR1 SGHTA and CDR2 FQGTGA. The CDR3 totals 15 residues. CDR3 sequence reads: CASSRGRALINEQFF. The CDR3 nucleotides are TGTGCCAGCAGCCGCGGGAGGGCCTTAATAAATGAGCAGTTCTTC.

V gene TRBV18 combines with J gene TRBJ2-1; D gene unclear. Trimming shortened V by 1 base and J by 6 bases, and 7 bases separated the two germline ends. The CDR3 is 13 amino acids. Germline V gene sequence: CDR1 KGHSH, CDR2 LQKENI. The CDR3 region has the DNA TGTGCCAGCTCACCACAGACGGGCAATGAGCAGTTCTTC. Amino acid sequence: CASSPQTGNEQFF.

The rearrangement joins TRBV6-2 or TRBV6-3 to TRBJ1-2; 7 bases are a match to TRBD1. The CDR3 loop spans 14 amino acids. V lost 6 bases and J lost 4; bases outside the gene matches: 8. Germline lookup yields CDR1 MNHEY and CDR2 SVGEGT. CDR3 bases: TGTGCCAGCAGCCTCGGACAGGCCAGCTATGGCTACACCTTC. It translates to CASSLGQASYGYTF.

In this sample, this clone turned up once. This chain joins TRBV24-1 and TRBJ2-2; 10 nucleotides agree with TRBD1. This CDR3 region has 16 residues. The V gene end was trimmed by 4 bases and the J gene end by 4 bases; junction bases not matched to a gene: 5. Germline-derived CDR1 and CDR2 are KGHDR and SFDVKD. CDR3 in amino acids: CATSDPGQGITGELFF. The CDR3 DNA reads as TGTGCCACCAGTGACCCGGGACAGGGGATCACCGGGGAGCTGTTTTTT.

The genes are TRBV19 and TRBJ1-2, with D unclear. V lost 7 bases to trimming and J lost 3 bases, with 18 bases between them. The CDR3 covers 15 residues. Germline CDR1 is LNHDA and CDR2 is SQIVND (reference sequence). The CDR3 protein is CASTTLELVHYGYTF. The CDR3 DNA reads TGTGCCAGTACCACGTTAGAATTAGTTCACTATGGCTACACCTTC.

V is TRBV28 and J is TRBJ1-6; 7 bases are shared with TRBD1. CDR1 and CDR2 (germline): MDHEN, SYDVKM. J was trimmed by 7 bases and V by 7 bases; bases with no gene match: 10. CDR3 length: 15 amino acids. The CDR3 nucleotides are TGTGCCAGCACCGTCGGCGACAGGGAAAATTCACCCCTCCACTTT. It encodes CASTVGDRENSPLHF.

V usage is TRBV3-1 (or the pseudogene TRBV3-2) and J usage is TRBJ1-5; possibly TRBD1 for D (5 bases). The CDR3 is 13 amino acids. Looked up from germline, CDR1 is LGHDT and CDR2 is YNNKEL (reference sequence). The V and J ends lost 5 bases and 4 bases respectively, with 9 bases between them. CDR3 amino acids: CASSGGGNQPQHF. CDR3 nucleotide sequence: TGTGCCAGCAGCGGCGGGGGTAATCAGCCCCAGCATTTT.

The chain combines TRBV18 with TRBJ2-7; TRBD2 might be the D (6 bases). CDR1 and CDR2 from the germline V gene are KGHSH and LQKENI. V was trimmed by 6 bases and J by 6 bases, leaving 18 bases between them. The CDR3 spans 14 residues. The CDR3 DNA is TGTGCCAGCTCCGTCTTGCGGGAAGCCGGCGAGCAGTACTTC. Its translation: CASSVLREAGEQYF.

This clone came up once. CDR3 in DNA: TGTGCCAGCAGTCCAACCCTTGGGACAGACTTAATATTCAACTATGGCTACACCTTC. This translates into CASSPTLGTDLIFNYGYTF. V is TRBV6-2 or TRBV6-3 and J is TRBJ1-2; TRBD1 matches at 7 bases. The germline V gene has CDR1 MNHEY and CDR2 SVGEGT. CDR3 length: 19 amino acids. Germline trimming cut 5 bases from V and 2 bases from J; bases unmatched to any gene: 20.

This clone was counted a few times. The chain links TRBV24-1 to TRBJ2-6, with no clear D. The germline V gene has CDR1 KGHDR and CDR2 SFDVKD. Trimming left V 5 bases short and J 1 base short, with 11 bases between. This CDR3 has 16 amino acids. The CDR3 DNA follows: TGTGCCACCAGTGGGGCCCGAGTGTCTGGGGCCAACGTCCTGACTTTC. Amino acids: CATSGARVSGANVLTF.

The chain carries TRBV6-6 and TRBJ1-4; TRBD1 is a possible D gene (5 bases). The CDR3 spans 14 residues. The germline V gene has CDR1 MNHNY and CDR2 SVGAGI (reference sequence). Trimming cost V 0 bases and J 8 bases, with 10 bases left between them. This CDR3 is CASSYSSNREKLFF. In DNA form, the CDR3 reads TGTGCCAGCAGTTACTCGAGTAACAGGGAAAAACTGTTTTTT.

This rearrangement joins TRBV5-1 to TRBJ2-7; the match to TRBD1 covers 8 bases. Germline trimming cut 3 bases from V and 5 bases from J; bases unmatched to any gene: 10. Germline loops: CDR1 SGHRS, CDR2 YFSETQ. The CDR3 totals 15 residues. This CDR3 is CASSSGQGEPNEQYF. The CDR3 DNA reads as TGCGCCAGCAGCTCTGGACAGGGAGAGCCTAACGAGCAGTACTTC.

The chain carries TRBV5-8 and TRBJ1-2; D call uncertain. The germline CDR1 and CDR2 sequences are SGHTS and YDEGEE. With 7 bases removed from V and 2 bases from J, the gap between germline ends came to 12 bases. This CDR3 comprises 13 residues. CDR3 amino acids: CASGSRPNYGYTF. The CDR3 coding sequence is TGTGCCAGCGGTTCGAGGCCCAACTATGGCTACACCTTC.

The gene calls are TRBV5-1 and TRBJ2-7; 7 bases agree with TRBD1. CDR3 length equals 14 residues. Germline lookup yields CDR1 SGHRS and CDR2 YFSETQ. J gave up 3 bases and V 4 bases, and 7 bases lay outside the gene matches. As DNA, the CDR3 is TGCGCCAGCAGCCCTACCGGACAGGTCTACGAGCAGTACTTC. Amino acids: CASSPTGQVYEQYF.

The chain is built from TRBV18 and TRBJ1-1; 11 positions agree with TRBD1. V trimming: 5 bases; J trimming: 0 bases; junction bases outside the gene matches: 5. Germline loops: CDR1 KGHSH, CDR2 LQKENI. The CDR3 sequence is 16 residues long. CDR3 bases: TGTGCCAGCTCAGCCGGGACAGGGGGGATGAACACTGAAGCTTTCTTT. It encodes CASSAGTGGMNTEAFF.

This clone was counted only a few times. The rearrangement uses TRBV19 and TRBJ2-7; 10 positions match TRBD1. Germline loops: CDR1 LNHDA, CDR2 SQIVND (reference sequence). The CDR3 contains 15 residues. Trimming took 5 bases from V and 3 from J; bases not matched to a gene: 7. CDR3 loop: CASSSPGTGDYEQYF. Written as DNA, the CDR3 is TGTGCCAGTAGTTCCCCCGGGACAGGGGACTACGAGCAGTACTTC.

The CDR3 bases are TGTGCCAGCAGAGGGCCCCCGGGCGAGCCGGGATACAATGAGCAGTTCTTC. Translated: CASRGPPGEPGYNEQFF. The chain employs TRBV2 and TRBJ2-1; D possibly corresponds to TRBD2 (5 bases). V lost 6 bases, J lost 4 bases, and 22 bases lay in between. The CDR3 extends over 17 amino acids. Germline loops: CDR1 SNHLY, CDR2 FYNNEI. Drawing the rest from reference TRBV2 and TRBJ2-1, the complete variable domain is EPEVTQTPSHQVTQMGQEVILRCVPISNHLYFYWYRQILGQKVEFLVSFYNNEISEKSEIFDDQFSVERPDGSNFTLKIRSTKLEDSAMYFCASRGPPGEPGYNEQFFGPGTRLTVL.

The rearrangement links TRBV5-6 to TRBJ2-7; 7 bases align to TRBD1. The CDR3 consists of 16 residues. Germline trimming cut 3 bases from V and 3 bases from J; bases unmatched to any gene: 12. Per germline, CDR1 SGHDT and CDR2 YYEEEE. The CDR3, as DNA: TGTGCCAGCAGCTCAACGGACAGGTCTGGGGTCTACGAGCAGTACTTC. Translated, it gives CASSSTDRSGVYEQYF. Looking up the rest from reference TRBV5-6 and TRBJ2-7 gives the full variable domain: DAGVTQSPTHLIKTRGQQVTLRCSPKSGHDTVSWYQQALGQGPQFIFQYYEEEERQRGNFPDRFSGHQFPNYSSELNVNALLLGDSALYLCASSSTDRSGVYEQYFGPGTRLTVT.

The CDR3 here is CASSPGGRNYGYTF. The CDR3 DNA reads as TGTGCCAGCAGTCCAGGGGGTCGGAACTATGGCTACACCTTC. The chain joins TRBV5-4 to TRBJ1-2, with TRBD1 identical over 7 bases. Germline values: CDR1 SGHNT, CDR2 YYREEE (reference sequence). Losses at the gene ends were 5 bases for V and 2 bases for J; bases not matched to a gene: 6. CDR3 size: 14 residues.

The rearrangement uses TRBV2 and TRBJ2-5, with D tentatively TRBD1 (6 bases). The CDR3 contains 15 residues. Germline V gene data show CDR1 as SNHLY and CDR2 as FYNNEI. The V and J ends lost 3 bases and 5 bases respectively, with 16 bases between them. The CDR3 loop is CASSEDRGSGETQYF. The CDR3 DNA reads as TGTGCCAGCAGTGAGGATAGGGGGTCAGGGGAGACCCAGTACTTC.

This chain links TRBV7-2 with TRBJ2-5, with 8 bases that match TRBD1. J gave up 1 base and V 4 bases, and 5 bases lay outside the gene matches. The CDR3 has 15 amino acids. Germline values: CDR1 SGHTA, CDR2 FQGNSA. DNA of the CDR3: TGTGCCAGCAGCTCCGGACAGGGACCCCAAGAGACCCAGTACTTC. Translating gives CASSSGQGPQETQYF. The entire variable domain, with the rest obtained from reference TRBV7-2 and TRBJ2-5, is as follows: GAGVSQSPSNKVTEKGKDVELRCDPISGHTALYWYRQSLGQGLEFLIYFQGNSAPDKSGLPSDRFSAERTGGSVSTLTIQRTQQEDSAVYLCASSSGQGPQETQYFGPGTRLLVL.

In DNA form, the CDR3 reads TGTGCCAGCAGTTCCCTCCGGGGTTCCGAGCAGTACTTC. Encoded protein: CASSSLRGSEQYF. V is TRBV6-5 and J is TRBJ2-7; TRBD2 is a possible D gene (5 bases). Germline CDR1 and CDR2: MNHEY and SVGAGI. The ends were cut back, 4 bases at V and 6 bases at J, with 13 bases in the middle. The CDR3 has 13 amino acids.

The J gene is TRBJ1-2, the V gene TRBV6-5; 7 bases line up with TRBD1. The germline gives CDR1 MNHEY, CDR2 SVGAGI. The CDR3 contains 13 residues. V shed 6 bases and J 3 bases; nucleotides not matched to a gene: 4. The CDR3 nucleotides are TGTGCCAGCAGGACCGGGACAGACTATGGCTACACCTTC. Its protein product is CASRTGTDYGYTF.

V usage is TRBV3-1 (or the pseudogene TRBV3-2) and J usage is TRBJ2-7; 9 nucleotides line up with TRBD2. The CDR3 spans 15 residues. V trimming: 5 bases; J trimming: 5 bases; junction bases outside the gene matches: 10. Looked up from germline, CDR1 is LGHDT and CDR2 is YNNKEL (reference sequence). CDR3 residues: CASSSFAGGSNEQYF. The CDR3 coding sequence is TGTGCCAGCAGCTCCTTTGCGGGAGGGTCTAACGAGCAGTACTTC.